A selection of T cell receptor beta chains follows, all from one sample in a study of CD8 T cells in ankylosing spondylitis. MiXCR, run by TCRdb on the 5' RACE reads, gives a single entry per CDR3 protein. The sample has about 240,000 distinct CDR3 sequences; 8.6% are singletons. Material for sequencing was blood, either unsorted or a sorted T cell fraction (not recorded which). These receptor sequences come from a male donor with ankylosing spondylitis or in good health (not recorded which). The CDR3 runs from the conserved cysteine through the conserved F or W. The order of the fields is CDR3 DNA, CDR3 protein, J gene, D gene, clone size, V gene. The D gene is left open where the match is weak. Expanded clones are given a class, and other clones once, few, many or no size at all.

CDR3nt: TGTGCCAGCAGCGGGGGGCTCGGTCCCCTGTGGCAGTTCTTC
CDR3aa: CASSGGLGPLWQFF
j_gene: TRBJ2-1
d_gene: .
abundance: .
v_gene: TRBV12-3/TRBV12-4

CDR3nt: TGTGCCAGCAGCTTGGGGCAGGGGAAAGAGACCCAGTACTTC
CDR3aa: CASSLGQGKETQYF
j_gene: TRBJ2-5
d_gene: .
abundance: many
v_gene: TRBV5-6

CDR3nt: TGTGCCAGCAGCTTAGTCCCCGTAAAGGGGGATTCAAATGAGCAGTTCTTC
CDR3aa: CASSLVPVKGDSNEQFF
j_gene: TRBJ2-1
d_gene: .
abundance: many
v_gene: TRBV7-2

CDR3nt: TGCAGTGCTAGAGGGACGGCTTACTCCTACGAGCAGTACTTC
CDR3aa: CSARGTAYSYEQYF
j_gene: TRBJ2-7
d_gene: .
abundance: many
v_gene: TRBV20-1

CDR3nt: TGTGCCAGTCGGGAGTCGGACAGGCCCTTCGGCTACACCTTC
CDR3aa: CASRESDRPFGYTF
j_gene: TRBJ1-2
d_gene: TRBD1
abundance: .
v_gene: TRBV19

CDR3nt: TGTGCCAGCGAAGGACAGGGGGGGACCGGGGAGCTGTTTTTT
CDR3aa: CASEGQGGTGELFF
j_gene: TRBJ2-2
d_gene: TRBD1
abundance: few
v_gene: TRBV7-9

CDR3nt: TGCAGTGCCCCCTATGTTACAGATACGCAGTATTTT
CDR3aa: CSAPYVTDTQYF
j_gene: TRBJ2-3
d_gene: .
abundance: many
v_gene: TRBV20-1

CDR3nt: TGTGCCAGCAGCTTAGGGCATATGAACACTGAAGCTTTCTTT
CDR3aa: CASSLGHMNTEAFF
j_gene: TRBJ1-1
d_gene: .
abundance: many
v_gene: TRBV7-9

CDR3nt: TGCGCCAGCAGCTTGGATCTGAGCCCAGGAGGCGATGAGCAGTTCTTC
CDR3aa: CASSLDLSPGGDEQFF
j_gene: TRBJ2-1
d_gene: .
abundance: many
v_gene: TRBV5-1

CDR3nt: TGTGCCAGTCGCCGAGAGGGGTCGAACACTGAAGCTTTCTTT
CDR3aa: CASRREGSNTEAFF
j_gene: TRBJ1-1
d_gene: .
abundance: .
v_gene: TRBV10-3

CDR3nt: TGTGCCAGCAGCCAAGATCCCGGGGGCACAGATACGCAGTATTTT
CDR3aa: CASSQDPGGTDTQYF
j_gene: TRBJ2-3
d_gene: .
abundance: few
v_gene: TRBV4-2

CDR3nt: TGCAGTGCCCGTGGGGGGAACACTGAAGCTTTCTTT
CDR3aa: CSARGGNTEAFF
j_gene: TRBJ1-1
d_gene: .
abundance: many
v_gene: TRBV20-1

CDR3nt: TGCGCCAGCAGCTTGGGACTAGCGGGGTTCCAAGAGACCCAGTACTTC
CDR3aa: CASSLGLAGFQETQYF
j_gene: TRBJ2-5
d_gene: TRBD2
abundance: many
v_gene: TRBV5-1

CDR3nt: TGTGCCAGCAGTGGGGGGACAGGGGGCTTTGAGACCCAGTACTTC
CDR3aa: CASSGGTGGFETQYF
j_gene: TRBJ2-5
d_gene: TRBD1
abundance: many
v_gene: TRBV6-1

CDR3nt: TGCGCCAGCAGCCAAGACATGGTTTCAGGGGCCTACTATGGCTACACCTTC
CDR3aa: CASSQDMVSGAYYGYTF
j_gene: TRBJ1-2
d_gene: .
abundance: few
v_gene: TRBV4-3

CDR3nt: TGTGCCAGCAGCTCCGGGACTAGCGACCAAGAGACCCAGTACTTC
CDR3aa: CASSSGTSDQETQYF
j_gene: TRBJ2-5
d_gene: TRBD2
abundance: .
v_gene: TRBV7-9

CDR3nt: TGCGCCAGCAGCTTCAAGGGACAGGATGAAAAACTGTTTTTT
CDR3aa: CASSFKGQDEKLFF
j_gene: TRBJ1-4
d_gene: TRBD1
abundance: many
v_gene: TRBV5-1

CDR3nt: TGCGCCAGCAGTTTTGGGACCGTACAAGAGACCCAGTACTTC
CDR3aa: CASSFGTVQETQYF
j_gene: TRBJ2-5
d_gene: .
abundance: many
v_gene: TRBV5-1

CDR3nt: TGCGCCAGGGGGAGGGAATGGGGCAATCAGCCCCAGCATTTT
CDR3aa: CARGREWGNQPQHF
j_gene: TRBJ1-5
d_gene: .
abundance: .
v_gene: TRBV5-1

CDR3nt: TGTGCCGTAGCGGGCCTGGAGGCAGATACGCAGTATTTT
CDR3aa: CAVAGLEADTQYF
j_gene: TRBJ2-3
d_gene: TRBD2
abundance: many
v_gene: TRBV10-3

CDR3nt: TGCAGTGCCAAACCGGCCGGGACTAGCGGGACTCGGGGATCCTACAATGAGCAGTTCTTC
CDR3aa: CSAKPAGTSGTRGSYNEQFF
j_gene: TRBJ2-1
d_gene: TRBD2
abundance: .
v_gene: TRBV20-1

CDR3nt: TGTGCCAGCTCACCATCAGGGACAGGTGGCAATGAGCAGTTCTTC
CDR3aa: CASSPSGTGGNEQFF
j_gene: TRBJ2-1
d_gene: TRBD1
abundance: many
v_gene: TRBV18

CDR3nt: TGTGCCAGCAGCTCGCGGACAGGCCCGGCTAGCGCTGAAGCTTTCTTT
CDR3aa: CASSSRTGPASAEAFF
j_gene: TRBJ1-1
d_gene: TRBD1
abundance: few
v_gene: TRBV7-2

CDR3nt: TGTGCCAGCAGCTTAGTGTTGATCGATACGCAGTATTTT
CDR3aa: CASSLVLIDTQYF
j_gene: TRBJ2-3
d_gene: .
abundance: many
v_gene: TRBV7-6

CDR3nt: TGCAGTGCTAGAGACGGTGGCGGGACTGTTCTTAGCCATGGCTACACCTTC
CDR3aa: CSARDGGGTVLSHGYTF
j_gene: TRBJ1-2
d_gene: .
abundance: many
v_gene: TRBV20-1

CDR3nt: TGTGCCAGCAGTTACCCTACACCACAAGATACGCAGTATTTT
CDR3aa: CASSYPTPQDTQYF
j_gene: TRBJ2-3
d_gene: .
abundance: .
v_gene: TRBV12-3/TRBV12-4

CDR3nt: TGCAGTGCTAGAGATCTGGCGGGAGGGGCCCAGTACTTC
CDR3aa: CSARDLAGGAQYF
j_gene: TRBJ2-5
d_gene: TRBD2
abundance: .
v_gene: TRBV20-1

CDR3nt: TGTGCCGCCCAGGGTCAGGGAAACATTCAGTACTTC
CDR3aa: CAAQGQGNIQYF
j_gene: TRBJ2-4
d_gene: .
abundance: few
v_gene: TRBV10-3

CDR3nt: TGTGCCACCAGTGATCCCTTAGCGGGAGCCCTGTACAATGAGCAGTTCTTC
CDR3aa: CATSDPLAGALYNEQFF
j_gene: TRBJ2-1
d_gene: TRBD2
abundance: many
v_gene: TRBV24-1

CDR3nt: TGTGCCAGCAGTTTTGGGGGCCAAGGGAGGTTGAACACTGAAGCTTTCTTT
CDR3aa: CASSFGGQGRLNTEAFF
j_gene: TRBJ1-1
d_gene: .
abundance: .
v_gene: TRBV27

CDR3nt: TGCGCCAGCAGCCTTGACAGGGGGCAAGGAGATACGCAGTATTTT
CDR3aa: CASSLDRGQGDTQYF
j_gene: TRBJ2-3
d_gene: TRBD1
abundance: many
v_gene: TRBV5-1

CDR3nt: TGTGCCAGCAGAAGGGGCGCGGTAATAGTAAGAGAGACCCAGTACTTC
CDR3aa: CASRRGAVIVRETQYF
j_gene: TRBJ2-5
d_gene: .
abundance: many
v_gene: TRBV6-1

CDR3nt: TGTGCCAGTAGTGAGGGGACAGGAGATAATTCACCCCTCCACTTT
CDR3aa: CASSEGTGDNSPLHF
j_gene: TRBJ1-6
d_gene: TRBD1
abundance: .
v_gene: TRBV19

CDR3nt: TGTGCCAGCTCACCGAGACTACAACAAGAGACCCAGTACTTC
CDR3aa: CASSPRLQQETQYF
j_gene: TRBJ2-5
d_gene: .
abundance: many
v_gene: TRBV18

CDR3nt: TGTGCCAGCAGTTACCAGGACAGGTGGGGAGAGACCCAGTACTTC
CDR3aa: CASSYQDRWGETQYF
j_gene: TRBJ2-5
d_gene: TRBD1
abundance: many
v_gene: TRBV6-5

CDR3nt: TGCAGTGCTAGAGCGGGAGTTAACAATGAGCAGTTCTTC
CDR3aa: CSARAGVNNEQFF
j_gene: TRBJ2-1
d_gene: .
abundance: many
v_gene: TRBV20-1

CDR3nt: TGCAGTGCTACACACGGGACCTCGGCGGGCACTGAAGCTTTCTTT
CDR3aa: CSATHGTSAGTEAFF
j_gene: TRBJ1-1
d_gene: .
abundance: many
v_gene: TRBV20-1

CDR3nt: TGTGCCAGCAGTTTAGGGCAAAATAACAATGAGCAGTTCTTC
CDR3aa: CASSLGQNNNEQFF
j_gene: TRBJ2-1
d_gene: .
abundance: many
v_gene: TRBV12-3/TRBV12-4

CDR3nt: TGTGCCACCAGTGCCAGCGGGACACGAGGCTACACCTTC
CDR3aa: CATSASGTRGYTF
j_gene: TRBJ1-2
d_gene: .
abundance: many
v_gene: TRBV24-1

CDR3nt: TGTGCCAGCAGACCTGGGACTAGACGGAACACCGGGGAGCTGTTTTTT
CDR3aa: CASRPGTRRNTGELFF
j_gene: TRBJ2-2
d_gene: TRBD2
abundance: many
v_gene: TRBV12-3/TRBV12-4

CDR3nt: TGCGCCAGCAGTTCCACAGGGGCCAATCAGCCCCAGCATTTT
CDR3aa: CASSSTGANQPQHF
j_gene: TRBJ1-5
d_gene: TRBD1
abundance: few
v_gene: TRBV5-1

CDR3nt: TGTGCCAGTAGTATCGGAGGGTTGGGCTACACCTTC
CDR3aa: CASSIGGLGYTF
j_gene: TRBJ1-2
d_gene: .
abundance: .
v_gene: TRBV19

CDR3nt: TGCAGTGCTAGTAAAGGGTCCAATGAGCAGTTCTTC
CDR3aa: CSASKGSNEQFF
j_gene: TRBJ2-1
d_gene: .
abundance: many
v_gene: TRBV20-1

CDR3nt: TGTGCCAGTGACAGGTTCTACACCTTC
CDR3aa: CASDRFYTF
j_gene: TRBJ1-2
d_gene: .
abundance: .
v_gene: TRBV6-2/TRBV6-3

CDR3nt: TGCAGCGTTGGGAGAGAGTCCTACGAGCAGTACTTC
CDR3aa: CSVGRESYEQYF
j_gene: TRBJ2-7
d_gene: .
abundance: many
v_gene: TRBV29-1

CDR3nt: TGCAGTGCTAGAGATGAGAGGGGATGGGTGAACACTGAAGCTTTCTTT
CDR3aa: CSARDERGWVNTEAFF
j_gene: TRBJ1-1
d_gene: .
abundance: .
v_gene: TRBV20-1